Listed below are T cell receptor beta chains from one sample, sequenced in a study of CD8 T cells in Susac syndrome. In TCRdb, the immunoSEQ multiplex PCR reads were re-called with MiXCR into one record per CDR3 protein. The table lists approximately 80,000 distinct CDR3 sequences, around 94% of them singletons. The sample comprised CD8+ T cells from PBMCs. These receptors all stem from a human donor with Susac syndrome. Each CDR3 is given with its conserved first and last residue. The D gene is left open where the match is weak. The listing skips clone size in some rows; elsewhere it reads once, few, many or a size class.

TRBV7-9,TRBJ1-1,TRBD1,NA,TGTGCCAGCAGCAGAAGGACAGGACAAACAAGGGGTGAAGCTTTCTTT,CASSRRTGQTRGEAFF
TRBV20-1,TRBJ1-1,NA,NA,TGCAGTGCTTTCACAGCGATGAACACTGAAGCTTTCTTT,CSAFTAMNTEAFF
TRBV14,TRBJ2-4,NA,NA,TGTGCCAGCAGCCAAGACAGAGGCAAAAACATTCAGTACTTC,CASSQDRGKNIQYF
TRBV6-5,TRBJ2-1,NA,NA,TGTGCCAGCAGTTACGGAGGAGATGAGCAGTTCTTC,CASSYGGDEQFF
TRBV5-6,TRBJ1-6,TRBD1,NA,TGTGCCAGCAGCTTGAGGGGGCTGACCTATAATTCACCCCTCCACTTT,CASSLRGLTYNSPLHF
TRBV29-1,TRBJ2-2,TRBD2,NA,TGCAGCGTGGAGACCGGGACTAGCGGGAACACCGGGGAGCTGTTTTTT,CSVETGTSGNTGELFF
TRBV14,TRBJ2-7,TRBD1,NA,TGTGCCAGCAGCGACAGGGTCTACGAGCAGTACTTC,CASSDRVYEQYF
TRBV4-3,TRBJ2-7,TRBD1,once,TGCGCCAGCAGCTCGGGACAGGGCCTCTCCTACGAGCAGTACTTC,CASSSGQGLSYEQYF
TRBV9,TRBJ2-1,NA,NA,TGTGCCAGCAGCCCGGGAGATTACCCCAATGAGCAGTTCTTC,CASSPGDYPNEQFF
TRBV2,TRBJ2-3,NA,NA,TGTGCCAGCATGGGGCGAGGGCGGGCAGATACGCAGTATTTT,CASMGRGRADTQYF
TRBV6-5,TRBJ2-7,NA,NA,TGTGCCAGCAGTTACTACCAGGTGGCCCGGAGGAGGGAGCAGTACTTC,CASSYYQVARRREQYF
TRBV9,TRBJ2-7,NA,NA,TGTGCCAGCAGCGTAGAGGGCGGGGGCCCGTACGAGCAGTACTTC,CASSVEGGGPYEQYF
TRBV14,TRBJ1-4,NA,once,TGTGCCAGCAGCCAAGATTACGCGGCTAATGAAAAACTGTTTTTT,CASSQDYAANEKLFF
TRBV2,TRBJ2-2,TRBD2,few,TGTGCCACGGGACTAGCCGCCGGGGAGCTGTTTTTT,CATGLAAGELFF
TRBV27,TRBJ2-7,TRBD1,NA,TGTGCCAGCAGTTTGCTAACAGGGGGCGCCTCCTACGAGCAGTACTTC,CASSLLTGGASYEQYF
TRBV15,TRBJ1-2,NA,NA,TGTGCCACCAGCACCCCCCTCCAGGCCTATGGCTACACCTTC,CATSTPLQAYGYTF
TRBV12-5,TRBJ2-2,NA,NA,TGTGCTAGTGGTTTGGACAGGGAAGCTGCGAACACCGGGGAGCTGTTTTTT,CASGLDREAANTGELFF
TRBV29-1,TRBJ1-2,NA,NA,TGCAGCGTTGACGGTAGTCAGACAGGTTCAGCTAACTATGGCTACACCTTC,CSVDGSQTGSANYGYTF
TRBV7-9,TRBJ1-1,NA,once,TGTGCCAGCAGGGGCCGGGGGACTGAAGCTTTCTTT,CASRGRGTEAFF
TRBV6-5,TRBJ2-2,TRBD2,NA,TGTGCCAGCAGTCGGACTAGGACCGGGGAGCTGTTTTTT,CASSRTRTGELFF
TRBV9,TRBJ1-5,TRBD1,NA,TGTGCCAGCAGCGTAGGAGGGGGCGCTGGACAGCCCCAGCATTTT,CASSVGGGAGQPQHF
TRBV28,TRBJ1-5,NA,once,TGTGCCAGCAGTTTATATAGTCAGCCCCAGCATTTT,CASSLYSQPQHF
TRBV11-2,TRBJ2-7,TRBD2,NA,TGTGCCAGCAGCCTCACTAGCGGGGAAACCTACGAGCAGTACTTC,CASSLTSGETYEQYF
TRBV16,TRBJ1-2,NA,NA,TGTGCCAGCAGCGAATACGGGAATCGCTACACCTTC,CASSEYGNRYTF
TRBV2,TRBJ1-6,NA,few,TGTGCCAGCAGTGCCGATCGTATCCTCCACTTT,CASSADRILHF
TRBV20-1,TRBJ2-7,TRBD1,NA,TGCAGTGCTAGACCTCGGGACAGGGGTCCCTACGAGCAGTACTTC,CSARPRDRGPYEQYF